These T cell receptor beta chains were read from a single sample in a study of T cell repertoires in urothelial bladder cancer. Using immunoSEQ multiplex PCR, the repertoire was profiled, and TCRdb retains in-frame clones only, with some absent. This table holds some 9,000 clones, 50% to 75% found once. The sample comprised tumor-infiltrating cells from bladder cancer. These receptors originate from a human donor with urothelial carcinoma. Each CDR3 is given with its conserved first and last residue. A D gene is named only where the DNA matches it firmly. Size values are once, few and many counts, or a class for expanded clones, and some rows have none.

TRBV5-1,medium-sized,TRBD1,TRBJ1-1,TGCGCCAGCAGCTTCCTATGGGACAGTCAAACGGGGGACACTGAAGCTTTCTTT,CASSFLWDSQTGDTEAFF
TRBV6-5,NA,TRBD2,TRBJ2-1,TGTGCCAGCAGTTATGCGGGGGGCCGGGGAAATGAGCAGTTCTTC,CASSYAGGRGNEQFF
TRBV2,NA,NA,TRBJ2-7,TGTGCCAGCAAAAGGTACGAGCAGTACTTC,CASKRYEQYF
TRBV29-1,NA,TRBD1,TRBJ2-5,TGCAGCGTAGGACAGGGGGAAGAGACCCAGTACTTC,CSVGQGEETQYF
TRBV2,NA,TRBD1,TRBJ2-7,TGTGCCAGCAGTGTTTCGGGACAGGGAACCTACGAGCAGTACTTC,CASSVSGQGTYEQYF
TRBV28,NA,NA,TRBJ2-7,TGTGCCAGCAGTTTATCGGGGGAACCCGGCGAGCAGTACTTC,CASSLSGEPGEQYF
TRBV5-6,NA,NA,TRBJ2-3,TGTGCCAGCAGCTTGGTAGGGGGGCACGGCACAGATACGCAGTATTTT,CASSLVGGHGTDTQYF
TRBV11-1,NA,NA,TRBJ2-7,TGTGCCAGCAAAAAGACCCCCTTTCGGCAGTACTTC,CASKKTPFRQYF
TRBV6-6,few,NA,TRBJ1-6,TGTGCCAGCAGTACCCCGGGGCAGTGGGATTCACCCCTCCACTTT,CASSTPGQWDSPLHF
TRBV15,NA,TRBD1,TRBJ2-7,TGTGCCACCAGCGGATATTACAGGGGGTTCTACGAGCAGTACTTC,CATSGYYRGFYEQYF